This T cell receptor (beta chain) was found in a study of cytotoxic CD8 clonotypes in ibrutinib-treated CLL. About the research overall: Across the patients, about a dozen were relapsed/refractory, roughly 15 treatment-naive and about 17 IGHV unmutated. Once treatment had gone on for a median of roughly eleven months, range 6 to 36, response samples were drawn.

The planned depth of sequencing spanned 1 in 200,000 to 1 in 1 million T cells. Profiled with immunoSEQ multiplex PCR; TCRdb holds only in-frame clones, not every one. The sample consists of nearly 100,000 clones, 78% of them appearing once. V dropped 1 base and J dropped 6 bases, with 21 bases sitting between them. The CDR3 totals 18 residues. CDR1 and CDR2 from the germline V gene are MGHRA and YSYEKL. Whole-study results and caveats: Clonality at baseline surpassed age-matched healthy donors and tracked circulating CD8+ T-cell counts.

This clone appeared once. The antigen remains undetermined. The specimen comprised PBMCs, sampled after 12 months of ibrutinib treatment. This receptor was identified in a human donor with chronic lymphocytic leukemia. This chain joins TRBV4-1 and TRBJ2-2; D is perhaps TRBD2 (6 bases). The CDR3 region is CASSQVHMGGLQPGELFF. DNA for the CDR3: TGCGCCAGCAGCCAAGTTCATATGGGGGGTCTTCAGCCCGGGGAGCTGTTTTTT.